This is a list of T cell receptor beta chains from one sample in a study of control samples from healthy donors and cancer patients. Assay used: immunoSEQ multiplex PCR; TCRdb lists only in-frame clones, some missing. The sample consists of roughly 150,000 clones, 88% of them appearing once. The sample taken for sequencing was blood. The receptor source for this set is a man in his late teens or twenties in good health. Both conserved end residues are part of each CDR3. Fields, in order: CDR3 length, V gene, CDR3 protein.

CDR3 length: 13; V gene: TRBV6-2/TRBV6-3; CDR3 protein: CASSYSKGGLRYF
CDR3 length: 17; V gene: TRBV4-3; CDR3 protein: CASSQEVWGGRLNEQFF
CDR3 length: 13; V gene: TRBV6-1; CDR3 protein: CASSDADSEKLFF
CDR3 length: 15; V gene: TRBV7-8; CDR3 protein: CASSLAVQSNQPQHF
CDR3 length: 15; V gene: TRBV11-2; CDR3 protein: CASSPTPRGPGEQYF
CDR3 length: 14; V gene: TRBV18; CDR3 protein: CASSPSTTQETQYF
CDR3 length: 17; V gene: TRBV28; CDR3 protein: CASSLNKWGQGGYEQYF
CDR3 length: 14; V gene: TRBV28; CDR3 protein: CASSEITGEETQYF
CDR3 length: 15; V gene: TRBV9; CDR3 protein: CASSVPGQDTGELFF
CDR3 length: 15; V gene: TRBV4-2; CDR3 protein: CASSQVKGSGNTIYF
CDR3 length: 15; V gene: TRBV10-3; CDR3 protein: CAISESAGSIQPQHF
CDR3 length: 15; V gene: TRBV4-2; CDR3 protein: CASRGRDATNEKLFF
CDR3 length: 13; V gene: TRBV30; CDR3 protein: CAWSLQGNQPQHF
CDR3 length: 13; V gene: TRBV7-9; CDR3 protein: CASSLQGADGYTF
CDR3 length: 13; V gene: TRBV12-3/TRBV12-4; CDR3 protein: CASSLNSAYEQYF
CDR3 length: 15; V gene: TRBV4-2; CDR3 protein: CASSQEGGYQETQYF
CDR3 length: 13; V gene: TRBV30; CDR3 protein: CAWSPGTPEKLFF
CDR3 length: 13; V gene: TRBV27; CDR3 protein: CASRDQANQPQHF
CDR3 length: 15; V gene: TRBV4-2; CDR3 protein: CASSQELASGETQYF
CDR3 length: 14; V gene: TRBV5-4; CDR3 protein: CASSGLTGIYGYTF
CDR3 length: 13; V gene: TRBV6-5; CDR3 protein: CASSSALHEKLFF
CDR3 length: 16; V gene: TRBV3-1/TRBV3-2; CDR3 protein: CASSQGGGEDEETQYF
CDR3 length: 14; V gene: TRBV2; CDR3 protein: CASSGISGANVLTF
CDR3 length: 14; V gene: TRBV30; CDR3 protein: CAWTWGADYNEQFF
CDR3 length: 15; V gene: TRBV28; CDR3 protein: CASSFHGDRGGEQYF
CDR3 length: 14; V gene: TRBV28; CDR3 protein: CASLSGGDNQPQHF
CDR3 length: 13; V gene: TRBV4-2; CDR3 protein: CASSQDVNGELFF
CDR3 length: 14; V gene: TRBV6-5; CDR3 protein: CASTLQGGNSPLHF
CDR3 length: 17; V gene: TRBV5-4; CDR3 protein: CASSTQGASSSGNTIYF
CDR3 length: 15; V gene: TRBV5-4; CDR3 protein: CASSPGARDTGELFF
CDR3 length: 14; V gene: TRBV5-1; CDR3 protein: CASSLSNDQNIQYF
CDR3 length: 16; V gene: TRBV2; CDR3 protein: CASSSGTGISYNEQFF
CDR3 length: 16; V gene: TRBV7-2; CDR3 protein: CASSLRSGGIYNEQFF
CDR3 length: 14; V gene: TRBV2; CDR3 protein: CASKVGIVTDTQYF
CDR3 length: 14; V gene: TRBV19; CDR3 protein: CASSELRQGGGYTF
CDR3 length: 16; V gene: TRBV9; CDR3 protein: CASSVTGAPGYNEQFF
CDR3 length: 15; V gene: TRBV5-6; CDR3 protein: CASSAWTGPNQPQHF
CDR3 length: 15; V gene: TRBV7-2; CDR3 protein: CASSSLTRPTDTQYF
CDR3 length: 15; V gene: TRBV5-4; CDR3 protein: CASSRTSGSTDTQYF
CDR3 length: 15; V gene: TRBV6-2/TRBV6-3; CDR3 protein: CASSYSGQGPQPQHF
CDR3 length: 14; V gene: TRBV27; CDR3 protein: CASSETGLGTEAFF
CDR3 length: 13; V gene: TRBV3-1/TRBV3-2; CDR3 protein: CASRTSGEEEQFF
CDR3 length: 13; V gene: TRBV7-2; CDR3 protein: CASSLAATEPQHF
CDR3 length: 15; V gene: TRBV5-6; CDR3 protein: CASTLDRYSGNTIYF
CDR3 length: 19; V gene: TRBV30; CDR3 protein: CAWSRFSGGFFPLTDTQYF
CDR3 length: 18; V gene: TRBV11-2; CDR3 protein: CASSRPSIGGPKSNEQFF
CDR3 length: 18; V gene: TRBV28; CDR3 protein: CASSSPRTGSSYNSPLHF
CDR3 length: 14; V gene: TRBV9; CDR3 protein: CASSGGQFGSPLHF
CDR3 length: 16; V gene: TRBV6-5; CDR3 protein: CASSYLGTGAYNEQFF
CDR3 length: 13; V gene: TRBV9; CDR3 protein: CASSSPGGEKLFF
CDR3 length: 16; V gene: TRBV28; CDR3 protein: CASSQSTGGIGNTIYF
CDR3 length: 15; V gene: TRBV28; CDR3 protein: CASSTGGGAYGEQFF
CDR3 length: 14; V gene: TRBV28; CDR3 protein: CASSLVQGHSPLHF